These 26 T cell receptor beta chains were all obtained from the same sample, sequenced in a study of CD8 T cells in ankylosing spondylitis. TCRdb passed the 5' RACE reads through MiXCR, listing each CDR3 protein once. This sample has roughly 150,000 distinct CDR3 sequences, with roughly 31% found just once. Source material: synovial fluid, either unsorted or a sorted T cell fraction (not recorded which). These receptors were collected from a male donor with ankylosing spondylitis.

This sequence joins TRBV20-1 and TRBJ2-2, with D unresolved. The CDR3 totals 12 residues. From germline, CDR1 is DFQATT and CDR2 SNEGSKA (reference sequence). Trimming shortened V by 7 bases and J by 5 bases, and 11 bases separated the two germline ends. CDR3 amino acids: CSVPRRTGELFF. The CDR3, as DNA: TGCAGTGTCCCCCGTAGGACCGGGGAGCTGTTTTTT.

The chain employs TRBV20-1 and TRBJ2-2; 12 bases map to TRBD2. CDR1 DFQATT and CDR2 SNEGSKA come from the germline V gene (reference sequence). This CDR3 comprises 17 residues. Trimming cost V 5 bases and J 1 base; bases outside gene matches: 8. DNA of the CDR3: TGCAGTGCTTCCCGGACTAGCGGGATTCTGAACACCGGGGAGCTGTTTTTT. It specifies CSASRTSGILNTGELFF.

There are a few counts of this clonotype. The chain is built from TRBV6-5 and TRBJ1-3; tentative D call: TRBD1 (5 bases). This CDR3 has 15 residues. Germline V lookup: CDR1 MNHEY, CDR2 SVGAGI. Trimming left V 0 bases short and J 6 bases short, with 12 bases between. CDR3 protein: CASSYSAIGANTIYF. The CDR3 nucleotides read TGTGCCAGCAGTTACTCAGCAATCGGGGCAAACACCATATATTTT.

This clonotype has a handful of counts. This chain joins TRBV28 and TRBJ1-2; tentative D call: TRBD1 (6 bases). The CDR3 length is 15 residues. Germline V gene data show CDR1 as MDHEN and CDR2 as SYDVKM. V was cut by 5 bases and J by 3 bases, with 16 bases left in between. In DNA, the CDR3 is TGTGCCAGCAGTCCACTGGGAGGGGGGCACTATGGCTACACCTTC. It translates to CASSPLGGGHYGYTF.

The rearrangement uses TRBV2 and TRBJ1-6; D may be TRBD1 (5 bases). V dropped 5 bases and J dropped 5 bases, with 10 bases sitting between them. Per germline, CDR1 SNHLY and CDR2 FYNNEI. The CDR3 contains 14 residues. Here the CDR3 DNA reads TGTGCCAGCAGTATAACAGGCAATAATTCACCCCTCCACTTT. This encodes CASSITGNNSPLHF.

This chain uses TRBV20-1 with TRBJ2-2, with 9 bases fitting TRBD2. The germline gives CDR1 DFQATT, CDR2 SNEGSKA (reference sequence). Germline trimming cut 5 bases from V and 3 bases from J; bases unmatched to any gene: 4. The CDR3 is 14 residues long. The CDR3 DNA follows: TGCAGTGCTGGGAGACTAGCGGACACCGGGGAGCTGTTTTTT. Amino acid sequence: CSAGRLADTGELFF.

The V call is TRBV18, the J call TRBJ2-7; D gene uncertain. The CDR3 runs to 14 residues. Germline lookup yields CDR1 KGHSH and CDR2 LQKENI. The V end was cut by 1 base, the J end by 1 base, with 8 bases between. The CDR3, as DNA: TGTGCCAGCTCACCACTCGACAAATCCTACGAGCAGTACTTC. This codes for CASSPLDKSYEQYF.

A few counts support this clonotype. This rearrangement joins TRBV20-1 to TRBJ2-7, with 7 bases lining up with TRBD2. Losses at the gene ends were 5 bases for V and 4 bases for J; bases not matched to a gene: 5. From germline, CDR1 is DFQATT and CDR2 SNEGSKA (reference sequence). The CDR3 is 12 residues long. Here the CDR3 reads CSADGTMYEQYF. The CDR3 region has the DNA TGCAGTGCTGACGGGACTATGTACGAGCAGTACTTC.

This clonotype was observed a handful of times. V gene TRBV20-1 combines with J gene TRBJ2-7, with TRBD2 matching 8 bases. This CDR3 has 15 amino acids. CDR1 DFQATT and CDR2 SNEGSKA come from the germline V gene (reference sequence). Unmatched junction bases numbered 4, after V lost 0 bases and J lost 0 bases. CDR3 amino acids: CSARDWGTSSYEQYF. The CDR3 nucleotides are TGCAGTGCTAGAGATTGGGGGACTAGCTCCTACGAGCAGTACTTC.

V and J are TRBV20-1 and TRBJ2-7, with D unresolved. V was shortened by 0 bases and J by 2 bases, with 8 bases between the two germline ends. In germline, CDR1 is DFQATT, CDR2 SNEGSKA (reference sequence). This CDR3 comprises 13 residues. DNA of the CDR3: TGCAGTGCTAGAGAACACAAGACCTACGAGCAGTACTTC. Translation gives CSAREHKTYEQYF.

There are a few counts of this clonotype. The rearrangement links TRBV12-2 to TRBJ2-7; TRBD1, as called in the table, went unchecked against the DNA. TRBV12-2 is a known pseudogene. The CDR3 covers 16 residues. The CDR3 spells CASRHTLGQGTYEQYF. The DNA for the CDR3 is TGTGCAAGTCGCCACACCTTGGGACAGGGAACCTACGAGCAGTACTTC.

This chain uses TRBV5-6 with TRBJ2-7; 9 positions agree with TRBD2. V lost 2 bases, J lost 5 bases, and 5 bases stayed unmatched. The V gene's germline CDR1 is SGHDT and CDR2 YYEEEE. This CDR3 is built from 14 residues. In DNA form, the CDR3 reads TGTGCCAGCAGCTTTAGCGGGAGTTGGGACGAGCAGTACTTC. This gives the protein CASSFSGSWDEQYF.

The rearrangement joins TRBV30 to TRBJ2-7; D might be TRBD1 (5 bases). From germline, CDR1 is GTSNPN and CDR2 SVGIG (reference sequence). Trimming left V 5 bases short and J 0 bases short, with 17 bases between. The CDR3 consists of 15 residues. DNA for the CDR3: TGTGCCTGGGGTAGGGGTCGGTGGAGCTCCTACGAGCAGTACTTC. Amino acids: CAWGRGRWSSYEQYF.

This clonotype was counted only a few times. The gene calls are TRBV5-1 and TRBJ2-7, with D perhaps TRBD2 (6 bases). The V end was cut by 0 bases, the J end by 2 bases, with 12 bases between. The CDR3 totals 15 residues. The germline CDR1 and CDR2 sequences are SGHRS and YFSETQ. The CDR3 is CASSLAGVATYEQYF. For the CDR3, the DNA is TGCGCCAGCAGCTTGGCGGGGGTAGCCACCTACGAGCAGTACTTC.

This clonotype was seen a few times. The CDR3 here is CSVGRFSYNEQFF. In nucleotides, the CDR3 is TGCAGCGTAGGCAGGTTCTCCTACAATGAGCAGTTCTTC. The V and J genes are TRBV29-1 and TRBJ2-1; D uncertain. The CDR3 runs to 13 residues. CDR1 and CDR2 (germline): SQVTM, ANQGSEA. V lost 6 bases to trimming and J lost 0 bases, with 9 bases between them.

Comments on this clonotype: This may stem from a read error, because a much larger clone lies one nucleotide away. This chain joins TRBV5-1 and TRBJ1-3; 7 bases are a match to TRBD1. CDR1 SGHRS and CDR2 YFSETQ come from the germline V gene. J lost 8 bases, V lost 4 bases, and 6 bases had no gene match. CDR3 length: 13 amino acids. CDR3 sequence: CASSGGGRDTIYF. For the CDR3, the DNA is TGCGCCAGCAGCGGAGGGGGCCGGGACACCATATATTTT.

The chain couples TRBV20-1 to TRBJ2-5; D possibly matches TRBD1 or TRBD2 (5 bases each). Germline V gives CDR1 DFQATT, CDR2 SNEGSKA (reference sequence). V was pared by 6 bases and J by 4 bases, with 15 bases between. The CDR3 has 13 residues. CDR3 sequence reads: CSAMVGGLETQYF. The CDR3 DNA reads as TGCAGTGCGATGGTTGGGGGTCTAGAGACCCAGTACTTC.

This chain connects TRBV7-9 to TRBJ1-1, with D perhaps TRBD1 (6 bases). V gave up 5 bases and J gave up 1 base, with 11 bases separating them. CDR1 SEHNR and CDR2 FQNEAQ come from the germline V gene (reference sequence). CDR3 size: 14 residues. The CDR3 here is CASSPMTGNTEAFF. The CDR3 bases are TGTGCCAGCAGCCCAATGACAGGGAACACTGAAGCTTTCTTT.

This clonotype appeared a few times. V is TRBV18 and J is TRBJ1-1; D possibly corresponds to TRBD1 (5 bases). The germline V gene encodes CDR1 KGHSH and CDR2 LQKENI. The CDR3 covers 17 residues. V was clipped by 1 base and J by 1 base, with 16 bases between them. Here the CDR3 reads CASSPQTRDGKNTEAFF. CDR3 bases: TGTGCCAGCTCACCACAGACGAGGGACGGAAAGAACACTGAAGCTTTCTTT.

In its sample, this clonotype was seen a few times. V gene TRBV11-2 combines with J gene TRBJ2-2; perhaps TRBD1 as D (5 bases). V was clipped by 6 bases and J by 6 bases, with 23 bases between them. The CDR3 has 17 amino acids. Germline V lookup: CDR1 SGHAT, CDR2 FQNNGV. CDR3 region: CASSSLGARKVPGELFF. The CDR3 DNA reads as TGTGCCAGCAGTTCATTAGGGGCTAGGAAGGTCCCCGGGGAGCTGTTTTTT. Drawing the rest from reference TRBV11-2 and TRBJ2-2, the complete variable domain is EAGVAQSPRYKIIEKRQSVAFWCNPISGHATLYWYQQILGQGPKLLIQFQNNGVVDDSQLPKDRFSAERLKGVDSTLKIQPAKLEDSAVYLCASSSLGARKVPGELFFGEGSRLTVL.

The DNA of the CDR3 is TGTGCCAGCAGTGACTCGAGGGAGAACACCGGGGAGCTGTTTTTT. Amino acid sequence: CASSDSRENTGELFF. V and J are TRBV6-4 and TRBJ2-2, with D perhaps matching TRBD2 (5 bases). The CDR3 has 15 residues. Germline V lookup: CDR1 MRHNA, CDR2 SNTAGT. V lost 0 bases to trimming and J lost 1 base, with 6 bases between them.

The chain uses TRBV20-1 and TRBJ1-2; D may be TRBD1 (5 bases). Germline V gene data show CDR1 as DFQATT and CDR2 as SNEGSKA (reference sequence). V was trimmed by 0 bases and J by 8 bases, leaving 19 bases between them. The CDR3 is 15 amino acids. The CDR3 nucleotides read TGCAGTGCTAGAGATCCCACATTAGACAGAAGGGGCTACACCTTC. Protein: CSARDPTLDRRGYTF.

This clonotype came up many times. The chain uses TRBV7-2 and TRBJ1-5; tentatively, D is TRBD1 (5 bases). V dropped 5 bases and J dropped 3 bases, with 23 bases sitting between them. The CDR3 contains 18 residues. Germline-derived CDR1 and CDR2 are SGHTA and FQGNSA. The CDR3: CASSTGSRGPVDNQPQHF. In nucleotides, the CDR3 is TGTGCCAGCAGCACGGGGTCCCGGGGACCCGTCGACAATCAGCCCCAGCATTTT.

This clonotype appeared many times. The gene calls are TRBV20-1 and TRBJ1-1; weak D call: TRBD1 (5 bases). CDR1 and CDR2 from the germline V gene are DFQATT and SNEGSKA (reference sequence). The V and J ends lost 1 base and 0 bases respectively, with 12 bases between them. The CDR3 length is 15 residues. CDR3 nucleotide sequence: TGCAGTGCTAGAGGGGGGACGGCGGTGAACACTGAAGCTTTCTTT. This gives the protein CSARGGTAVNTEAFF.

This clonotype was recorded many times. The gene calls are TRBV7-6 and TRBJ2-7; no definite D call. The V gene lost 3 bases and the J gene lost 3 bases, with 9 bases spanning the gap. The CDR3 length is 13 residues. Germline V gene lookup returns CDR1 SGHVS and CDR2 FNYEAQ. CDR3 loop: CASSFGRFYEQYF. In DNA form, the CDR3 reads TGTGCCAGCAGCTTCGGTAGATTCTACGAGCAGTACTTC.

Many counts were recorded for this clonotype. The chain links TRBV7-3 to TRBJ2-3; D call uncertain. CDR3 size: 17 residues. Germline lookup yields CDR1 SGHTA and CDR2 FQGTGA. V was cut by 1 base and J by 0 bases, with 14 bases left in between. CDR3 amino acids: CASSLRPDSSSTDTQYF. The CDR3 coding sequence is TGTGCCAGCAGCTTAAGACCCGACTCGTCTAGCACAGATACGCAGTATTTT.